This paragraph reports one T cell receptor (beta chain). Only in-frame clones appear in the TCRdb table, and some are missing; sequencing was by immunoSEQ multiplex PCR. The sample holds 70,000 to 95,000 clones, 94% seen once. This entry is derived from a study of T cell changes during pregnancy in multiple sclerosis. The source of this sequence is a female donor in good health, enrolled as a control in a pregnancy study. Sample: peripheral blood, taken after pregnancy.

The chain's CDR3 is CASSIHATAEAFF. The CDR3 DNA is TGTGCCAGCAGCATACACGCGACAGCTGAAGCTTTCTTT. The J gene is TRBJ1-1, the V gene TRBV6-5, with D possibly TRBD1 on 5 matching bases. The CDR3 consists of 13 residues. Looked up from germline, CDR1 is MNHEY and CDR2 is SVGAGI. Trimming left V 6 bases short and J 6 bases short, with 14 bases between.